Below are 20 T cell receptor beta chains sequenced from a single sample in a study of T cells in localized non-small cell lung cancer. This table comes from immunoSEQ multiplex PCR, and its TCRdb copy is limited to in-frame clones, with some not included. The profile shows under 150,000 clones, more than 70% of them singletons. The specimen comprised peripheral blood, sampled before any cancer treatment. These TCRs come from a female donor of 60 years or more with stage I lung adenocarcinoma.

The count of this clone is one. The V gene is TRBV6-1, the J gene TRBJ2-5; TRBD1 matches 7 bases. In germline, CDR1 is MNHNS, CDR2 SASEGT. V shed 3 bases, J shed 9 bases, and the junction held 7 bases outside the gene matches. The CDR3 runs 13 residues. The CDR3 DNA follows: TGTGCCAGCAGTGAGGACAGGAGTGGGGCCCAGTACTTC. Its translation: CASSEDRSGAQYF.

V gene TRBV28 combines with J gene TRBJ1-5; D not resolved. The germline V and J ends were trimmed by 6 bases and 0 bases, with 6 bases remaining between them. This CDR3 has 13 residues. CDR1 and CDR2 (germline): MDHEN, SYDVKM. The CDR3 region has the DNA TGTGCCAGCAGGGCGAATAGCAATCAGCCCCAGCATTTT. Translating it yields CASRANSNQPQHF.

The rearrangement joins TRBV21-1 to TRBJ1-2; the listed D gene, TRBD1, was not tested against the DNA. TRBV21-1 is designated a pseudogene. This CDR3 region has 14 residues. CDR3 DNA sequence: TGTGCCAGCAGCAAATCATCCAGGGCGAATGGCTACACCTTC. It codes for CASSKSSRANGYTF.

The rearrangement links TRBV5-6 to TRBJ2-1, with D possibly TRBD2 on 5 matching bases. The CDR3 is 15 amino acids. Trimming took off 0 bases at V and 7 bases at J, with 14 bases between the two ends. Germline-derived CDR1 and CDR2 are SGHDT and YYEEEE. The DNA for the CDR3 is TGTGCCAGCAGCTTGGCCGGCGGGCCGGAAAATGAGCAGTTCTTC. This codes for CASSLAGGPENEQFF.

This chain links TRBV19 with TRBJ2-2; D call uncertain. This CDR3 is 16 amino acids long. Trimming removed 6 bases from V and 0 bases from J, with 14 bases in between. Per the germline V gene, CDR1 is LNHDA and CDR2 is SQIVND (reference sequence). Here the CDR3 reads CASRIPWGTNTGELFF. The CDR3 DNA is TGTGCCAGTAGGATCCCTTGGGGAACGAACACCGGGGAGCTGTTTTTT.

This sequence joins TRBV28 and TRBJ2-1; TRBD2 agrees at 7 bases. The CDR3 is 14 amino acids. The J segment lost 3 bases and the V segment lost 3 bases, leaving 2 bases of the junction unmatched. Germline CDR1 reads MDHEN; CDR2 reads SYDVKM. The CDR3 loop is CASSFWGGYNEQFF. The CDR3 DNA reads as TGTGCCAGCAGTTTTTGGGGGGGCTACAATGAGCAGTTCTTC.

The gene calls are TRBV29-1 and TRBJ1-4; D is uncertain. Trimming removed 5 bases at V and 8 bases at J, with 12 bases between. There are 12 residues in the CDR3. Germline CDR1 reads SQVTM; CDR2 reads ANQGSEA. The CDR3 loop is CSVQPLGEKLFF. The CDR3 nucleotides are TGCAGCGTTCAACCCCTCGGCGAAAAACTGTTTTTT.

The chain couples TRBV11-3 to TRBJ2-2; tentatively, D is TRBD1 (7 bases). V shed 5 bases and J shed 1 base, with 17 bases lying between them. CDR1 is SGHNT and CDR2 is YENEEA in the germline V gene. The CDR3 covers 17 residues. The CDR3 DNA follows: TGTGCCAGCAGCGCGGGGCCTCGGACAGGGAACACCGGGGAGCTGTTTTTT. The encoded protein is CASSAGPRTGNTGELFF.

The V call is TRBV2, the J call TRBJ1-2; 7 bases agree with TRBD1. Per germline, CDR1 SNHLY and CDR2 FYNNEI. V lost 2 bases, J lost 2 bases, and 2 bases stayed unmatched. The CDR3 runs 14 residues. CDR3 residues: CASSERGQNYGYTF. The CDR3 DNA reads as TGTGCCAGCAGTGAAAGGGGACAGAACTATGGCTACACCTTC. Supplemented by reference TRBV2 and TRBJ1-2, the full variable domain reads EPEVTQTPSHQVTQMGQEVILRCVPISNHLYFYWYRQILGQKVEFLVSFYNNEISEKSEIFDDQFSVERPDGSNFTLKIRSTKLEDSAMYFCASSERGQNYGYTFGSGTRLTVV.

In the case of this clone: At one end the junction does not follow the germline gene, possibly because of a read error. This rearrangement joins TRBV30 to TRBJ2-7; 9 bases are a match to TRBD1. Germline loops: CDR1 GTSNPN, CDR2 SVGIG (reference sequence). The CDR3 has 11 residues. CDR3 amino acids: CAWSARDRVFF. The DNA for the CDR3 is TGTGCCTGGAGTGCCCGGGACAGGGTATTTTTC.

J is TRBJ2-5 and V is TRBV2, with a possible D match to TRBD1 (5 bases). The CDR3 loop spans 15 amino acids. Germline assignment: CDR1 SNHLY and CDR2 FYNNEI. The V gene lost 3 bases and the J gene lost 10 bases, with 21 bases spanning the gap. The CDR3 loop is CASSEARAAPRGQYF. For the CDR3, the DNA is TGTGCCAGCAGTGAGGCCCGGGCAGCCCCAAGGGGCCAGTACTTC. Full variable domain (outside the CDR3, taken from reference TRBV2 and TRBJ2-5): EPEVTQTPSHQVTQMGQEVILRCVPISNHLYFYWYRQILGQKVEFLVSFYNNEISEKSEIFDDQFSVERPDGSNFTLKIRSTKLEDSAMYFCASSEARAAPRGQYFGPGTRLLVL.

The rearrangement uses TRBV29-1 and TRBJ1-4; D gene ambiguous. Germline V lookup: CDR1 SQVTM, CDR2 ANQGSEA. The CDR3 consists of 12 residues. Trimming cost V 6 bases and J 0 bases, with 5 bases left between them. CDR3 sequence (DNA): TGCAGCGTAACCGCAACTAATGAAAAACTGTTTTTT. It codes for CSVTATNEKLFF.

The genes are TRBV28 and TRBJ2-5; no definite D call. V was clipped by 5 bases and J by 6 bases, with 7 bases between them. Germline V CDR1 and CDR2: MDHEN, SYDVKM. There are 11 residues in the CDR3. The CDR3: CASSLEKTQYF. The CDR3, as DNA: TGTGCCAGCAGTCTCGAGAAGACCCAGTACTTC.

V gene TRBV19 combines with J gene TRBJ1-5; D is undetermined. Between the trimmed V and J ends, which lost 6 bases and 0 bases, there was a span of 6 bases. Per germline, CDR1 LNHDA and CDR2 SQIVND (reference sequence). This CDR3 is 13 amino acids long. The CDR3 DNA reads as TGTGCCAGTAGAGGTCTTAGCAATCAGCCCCAGCATTTT. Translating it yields CASRGLSNQPQHF. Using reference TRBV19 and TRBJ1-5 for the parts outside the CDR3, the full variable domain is DGGITQSPKYLFRKEGQNVTLSCEQNLNHDAMYWYRQDPGQGLRLIYYSQIVNDFQKGDIAEGYSVSREKKESFPLTVTSAQKNPTAFYLCASRGLSNQPQHFGDGTRLSIL.

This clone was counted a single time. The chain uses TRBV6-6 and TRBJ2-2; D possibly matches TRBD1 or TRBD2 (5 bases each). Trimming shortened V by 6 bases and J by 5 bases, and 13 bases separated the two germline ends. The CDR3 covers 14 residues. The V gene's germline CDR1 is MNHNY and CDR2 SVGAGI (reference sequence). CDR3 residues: CASRPRGTTGELFF. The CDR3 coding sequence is TGTGCCAGCAGGCCGAGGGGAACGACCGGGGAGCTGTTTTTT.

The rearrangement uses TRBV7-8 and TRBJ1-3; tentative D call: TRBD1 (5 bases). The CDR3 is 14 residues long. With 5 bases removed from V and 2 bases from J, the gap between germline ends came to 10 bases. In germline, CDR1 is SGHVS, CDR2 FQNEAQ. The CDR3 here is CASSPQGAGNTIYF. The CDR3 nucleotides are TGTGCCAGCAGCCCCCAGGGTGCTGGAAACACCATATATTTT. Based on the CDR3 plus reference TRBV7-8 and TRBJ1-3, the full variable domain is GAGVSQSPRYKVAKRGQDVALRCDPISGHVSLFWYQQALGQGPEFLTYFQNEAQLDKSGLPSDRFFAERPEGSVSTLKIQRTQQEDSAVYLCASSPQGAGNTIYFGEGSWLTVV.

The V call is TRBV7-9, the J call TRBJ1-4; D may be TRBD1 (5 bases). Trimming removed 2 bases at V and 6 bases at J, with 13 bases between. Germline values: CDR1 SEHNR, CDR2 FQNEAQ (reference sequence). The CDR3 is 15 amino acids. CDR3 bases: TGTGCCAGCAGCTTATGGGACTCCGGGGATGAAAAACTGTTTTTT. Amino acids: CASSLWDSGDEKLFF.

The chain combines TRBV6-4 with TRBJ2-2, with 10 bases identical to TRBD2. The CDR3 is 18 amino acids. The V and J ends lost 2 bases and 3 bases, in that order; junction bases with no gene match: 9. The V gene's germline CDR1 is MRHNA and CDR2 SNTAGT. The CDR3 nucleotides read TGTGCCAGCAGTGACAATGTATTAGCGGGAGGTTACACCGGGGAGCTGTTTTTT. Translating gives CASSDNVLAGGYTGELFF.

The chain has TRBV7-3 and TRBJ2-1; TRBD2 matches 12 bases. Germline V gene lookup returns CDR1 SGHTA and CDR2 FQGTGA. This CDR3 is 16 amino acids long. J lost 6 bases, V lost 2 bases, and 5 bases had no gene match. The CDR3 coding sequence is TGTGCCAGCAGCTTAGCCGGGACTAGCGGGTTCAATGAGCAGTTCTTC. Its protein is CASSLAGTSGFNEQFF.

The CDR3, as DNA: TGTGCCAGCAGTCCTTACCGGACTAGCGGGAGGGAGCAGTTCTTC. This encodes CASSPYRTSGREQFF. The rearrangement uses TRBV27 and TRBJ2-1, with TRBD2 matching over 14 bases. The length of the CDR3 is 15 residues. Germline CDR1 and CDR2: MNHEY and SMNVEV (reference sequence). J lost 10 bases, V lost 5 bases, and 7 bases had no gene match.